Below, 29 T cell receptor beta chains from the same sample are listed, as sequenced in a study of cytomegalovirus exposure and HLA in healthy donors. PCR primers comprised 60 Vbeta and 13 Jbeta primers. Repertoires were generated with immunoSEQ multiplex PCR, while TCRdb's copy carries only in-frame clones and drops some. This sample has about 150,000 clones, with roughly 82% found just once. Input material: PBMCs. The origin of the receptors is a woman in her forties or fifties in good health and CMV-seropositive.

The CDR3 nucleotides read TGTGCCTGGAGTGTAACAGAACAGGCCCCGGATGGCTACACCTTC. Amino acids: CAWSVTEQAPDGYTF. V is TRBV30 and J is TRBJ1-2; perhaps TRBD1 as D (5 bases). V was clipped by 0 bases and J by 6 bases, with 17 bases between them. This CDR3 has 15 amino acids. CDR1 GTSNPN and CDR2 SVGIG come from the germline V gene (reference sequence). Looking up the rest from reference TRBV30 and TRBJ1-2 gives the full variable domain: SQTIHQWPATLVQPVGSPLSLECTVEGTSNPNLYWYRQAAGRGLQLLFYSVGIGQISSEVPQNLSASRPQDRQFILSSKKLLLSDSGFYLCAWSVTEQAPDGYTFGSGTRLTVV.

V and J are TRBV7-9 and TRBJ1-3, with 8 bases that match TRBD1. The CDR3 length is 13 residues. V shed 5 bases and J 5 bases; nucleotides not matched to a gene: 2. CDR1 and CDR2 (germline): SEHNR, FQNEAQ (reference sequence). CDR3 nucleotides: TGTGCCAGCAGCACAGGGGGGCGAAACACCATATATTTT. Translated: CASSTGGRNTIYF.

This chain uses TRBV28 with TRBJ1-2; no firm D call. The germline V and J ends were trimmed by 4 bases and 5 bases, with 14 bases remaining between them. The CDR3 has 14 residues. CDR1 and CDR2 (germline): MDHEN, SYDVKM. The CDR3 reads CASSSDTESYGYTF. The CDR3 bases are TGTGCCAGCAGTTCCGACACAGAATCATATGGCTACACCTTC.

This chain joins TRBV20-1 and TRBJ1-1, with D perhaps matching TRBD1 (5 bases). CDR3 length equals 11 residues. The germline V gene has CDR1 DFQATT and CDR2 SNEGSKA (reference sequence). V lost 3 bases to trimming and J lost 8 bases, with 10 bases between them. As DNA, the CDR3 is TGCAGTGCTAGCGGGGCGGGGGAAGCTTTCTTT. Residues: CSASGAGEAFF.

As for this clone: The same CDR3 can be traced to other DNA sequences in this sample. The rearrangement joins TRBV4-3 to TRBJ2-7; 9 bases are shared with TRBD1. The CDR3 spans 13 residues. Germline CDR1 and CDR2: LGHNA and YSLEER. V was clipped by 3 bases and J by 3 bases; unmatched bases: 0. CDR3 amino acids: CASSQDRGYEQYF. CDR3 nucleotides: TGCGCCAGCAGCCAGGACAGGGGCTACGAGCAGTACTTC.

The chain is built from TRBV28 and TRBJ2-7, with a possible D match to TRBD1 (6 bases). Trimming removed 5 bases at V and 2 bases at J, with 13 bases between. This CDR3 has 14 amino acids. Germline assignment: CDR1 MDHEN and CDR2 SYDVKM. CDR3 protein: CASSPGTPAYEQYF. DNA of the CDR3: TGTGCCAGCAGTCCCGGGACACCAGCCTACGAGCAGTACTTC.

The chain uses TRBV9 and TRBJ1-2; D ambiguous. Germline V gene sequence: CDR1 SGDLS, CDR2 YYNGEE. V shed 0 bases and J shed 3 bases, with 3 bases lying between them. The CDR3 totals 12 residues. This chain's CDR3 is CASSVGHYGYTF. The CDR3 DNA follows: TGTGCCAGCAGCGTAGGGCACTATGGCTACACCTTC.

The chain links TRBV29-1 to TRBJ2-5, with 10 bases aligning to TRBD1. The J call may be in error: the DNA end matches TRBJ2-7 better. CDR3 length: 14 amino acids. Germline V gene sequence: CDR1 SQVTM, CDR2 ANQGSEA. The CDR3 nucleotides are TGCAGCGTTGGTGGTAAGGGACAGGGGACCGAGCAGTACTTC. Amino acid sequence: CSVGGKGQGTEQYF.

The chain combines TRBV29-1 with TRBJ2-1, with 14 bases fitting TRBD2. This CDR3 contains 15 residues. After removal of 5 bases from V and 9 bases from J, the junction contained 9 bases not matched to a gene. Germline values: CDR1 SQVTM, CDR2 ANQGSEA. Written as DNA, the CDR3 is TGCAGCGTTACAGCGACTAGCGGGGGGGCCTCTGAGCAGTTCTTC. Translated: CSVTATSGGASEQFF.

V usage is TRBV5-1 and J usage is TRBJ2-3; D may be TRBD2 (6 bases). Trimming shortened V by 5 bases and J by 3 bases, and 10 bases separated the two germline ends. The CDR3 totals 13 residues. Looked up from germline, CDR1 is SGHRS and CDR2 is YFSETQ. The CDR3 protein is CASRLGRTDTQYF. The DNA of the CDR3 is TGCGCCAGCAGACTGGGGAGGACAGATACGCAGTATTTT.

This clone was picked up one time. J is TRBJ2-1 and V is TRBV4-3; 7 bases fit TRBD1. Per germline, CDR1 LGHNA and CDR2 YSLEER. The J segment lost 9 bases and the V segment lost 4 bases, leaving 6 bases of the junction unmatched. The CDR3 sequence is 13 residues long. DNA of the CDR3: TGCGCCAGCAGCCTTCAAGGGGGCATTGAGCAGTTCTTC. Its protein product is CASSLQGGIEQFF.

A word on this clone: The junction departs from germline at one end; a sequencing error may be responsible. The sample contains more than one DNA sequence encoding this CDR3. The rearrangement joins TRBV27 to TRBJ2-2, with TRBD2 as a possible D gene (5 bases). Germline V gene data show CDR1 as MNHEY and CDR2 as SMNVEV (reference sequence). There are 15 residues in the CDR3. The CDR3 loop reads CASRMRALNTGELFF. CDR3 nucleotide sequence: TGTGCCAGCAGGATGAGGGCCTTGAACACCGGGGAGCTGTTTTTC.

The chain recombines TRBV28 with TRBJ2-4; 14 bases map to TRBD2. CDR1 and CDR2 (germline): MDHEN, SYDVKM. Germline trimming cut 5 bases from V and 9 bases from J; bases unmatched to any gene: 12. This CDR3 spans 17 amino acids. DNA for the CDR3: TGTGCCAGCAGTACTCCTCTCGGGACTAGCGGGGGAAGCATTCAGTACTTC. This gives the protein CASSTPLGTSGGSIQYF.

This chain uses TRBV11-2 with TRBJ2-3; 8 nucleotides match TRBD2. Germline V gene data show CDR1 as SGHAT and CDR2 as FQNNGV. The V gene end was trimmed by 3 bases and the J gene end by 10 bases; junction bases not matched to a gene: 9. CDR3 size: 14 residues. The CDR3 coding sequence is TGTGCCAGCAGCTTGGAAAGCGGGGGCCGGGCGCAGTATTTT. It codes for CASSLESGGRAQYF.

The chain is built from TRBV6-1 and TRBJ2-1; 11 nucleotides agree with TRBD2. CDR1 is MNHNS, CDR2 SASEGT, per germline. The CDR3 covers 16 residues. Trimming removed 2 bases from V and 2 bases from J; junction bases left unmatched: 2. CDR3 DNA: TGTGCCAGCAGTGAATTTAGCGGGGGGGCCTACAATGAGCAGTTCTTC. This encodes CASSEFSGGAYNEQFF.

The chain uses TRBV9 and TRBJ2-2, with TRBD1 as a possible D gene (6 bases). V lost 0 bases and J 0 bases, leaving 15 bases between the germline ends. Germline values: CDR1 SGDLS, CDR2 YYNGEE. This CDR3 has 18 amino acids. In DNA, the CDR3 is TGTGCCAGCAGCGTAGTGGACAGAAATAGTGCGAACACCGGGGAGCTGTTTTTT. Protein sequence: CASSVVDRNSANTGELFF.

The CDR3 DNA reads as TGCGCCAGCAGCTTGGGGTCTGGCCCAGATACGCAGTATTTT. Its translation: CASSLGSGPDTQYF. The V and J genes are TRBV5-1 and TRBJ2-3; D is unresolved. This CDR3 region has 14 residues. Trimming removed 0 bases from V and 4 bases from J, with 9 bases in between. Germline lookup yields CDR1 SGHRS and CDR2 YFSETQ.

The chain employs TRBV18 and TRBJ1-3; D perhaps matches TRBD1 (5 bases). Trimming left V 6 bases short and J 1 base short, with 7 bases between. Germline CDR1 and CDR2: KGHSH and LQKENI. The CDR3 extends over 13 amino acids. The CDR3 DNA is TGTGCCAGCTCCTCAGGGTCTGGAAACACCATATATTTT. Its translation is CASSSGSGNTIYF.

A word on this clone: Sequence at one end of the junction differs from germline and may be a read error. This chain uses TRBV6-1 with TRBJ2-4; D remains unclear. CDR3 length: 11 amino acids. Germline V CDR1 and CDR2: MNHNS, SASEGT. In DNA, the CDR3 is TGTGCCAGCAGTGAAGATGGGCTGTCGGACTTC. Its translation: CASSEDGLSDF.

The chain recombines TRBV4-3 with TRBJ2-7; 7 positions agree with TRBD2. The CDR3 contains 15 residues. Looked up from germline, CDR1 is LGHNA and CDR2 is YSLEER. V dropped 0 bases and J dropped 7; count of bases not matched to a gene: 9. DNA of the CDR3: TGCGCCAGCAGCCAAGAAGTAAACGGGGGAGGGGAGCAGTACTTC. Its protein product is CASSQEVNGGGEQYF.

To note about this clone: At one of its ends the junction is not consistent with the germline gene, which may arise from a read error. The genes are TRBV7-8 and TRBJ2-3; 8 nucleotides line up with TRBD1. There are 11 residues in the CDR3. Germline V gene lookup returns CDR1 SGHVS and CDR2 FQNEAQ. The CDR3 nucleotides read TGTGCCAGCAGCTTCCGGGACAGGACCCATTTT. Its protein product is CASSFRDRTHF.

The rearrangement links TRBV7-2 to TRBJ2-7; maybe TRBD2 (6 bases). Germline values: CDR1 SGHTA, CDR2 FQGNSA. V lost 5 bases, J lost 3 bases, and 11 bases lay in between. CDR3 length: 13 amino acids. The CDR3 sequence is CASSPGGVYEQYF. For the CDR3, the DNA is TGTGCCAGCAGCCCGGGCGGGGTCTACGAGCAGTACTTC.

CDR3 loop: CASRMRGDTSTDTQYF. CDR3 sequence (DNA): TGCGCCAGCAGGATGCGGGGGGATACTAGCACAGATACGCAGTATTTT. The gene calls are TRBV5-1 and TRBJ2-3; 8 bases map to TRBD2. The CDR3 has 16 residues. CDR1 is SGHRS, CDR2 YFSETQ, per germline. The trim removed 5 bases at V and 0 bases at J, leaving 8 bases unmatched.

The chain carries TRBV11-2 and TRBJ1-2; 7 nucleotides align to TRBD1. J lost 4 bases, V lost 3 bases, and 2 bases had no gene match. The germline V gene encodes CDR1 SGHAT and CDR2 FQNNGV. The CDR3 has 13 amino acids. The CDR3 coding sequence is TGTGCCAGCAGCTTCGGGACAGTCTATGGCTACACCTTC. It codes for CASSFGTVYGYTF.

This clone occurred once. The chain couples TRBV7-9 to TRBJ1-3, with D uncertain. Germline V gene data show CDR1 as SEHNR and CDR2 as FQNEAQ (reference sequence). V was trimmed by 7 bases and J by 2 bases, leaving 15 bases between them. The CDR3 sequence is 15 residues long. CDR3 bases: TGTGCCAGCACCCGGTGGGAGAGTACTGGAAACACCATATATTTT. Translating it yields CASTRWESTGNTIYF.

As regards this clone: The identical CDR3 is also encoded by other nucleotide sequences in the sample. J is TRBJ2-4 and V is TRBV4-3, with a tentative D call TRBD1 (6 bases). The CDR3 consists of 17 residues. CDR1 is LGHNA, CDR2 YSLEER, per germline. Trimming shortened V by 3 bases and J by 2 bases, and 17 bases separated the two germline ends. The chain's CDR3 is CASSHQTGGMTKNIQYF. CDR3 coding DNA: TGCGCCAGCAGCCATCAGACAGGAGGCATGACCAAAAACATTCAGTACTTC.

In this sample, this clone turned up once. The chain carries TRBV15 and TRBJ1-2, with D perhaps matching TRBD1 (6 bases). Germline assignment: CDR1 LNHNV and CDR2 YYDKDF (reference sequence). The CDR3 is 14 residues long. Trimming took 0 bases from V and 3 from J, leaving 8 bases between them. As DNA, the CDR3 is TGTGCCACCAGCAGAGATACAGGGCACTATGGCTACACCTTC. This sequence encodes CATSRDTGHYGYTF.

In regard to this clone: Relative to the germline gene, one junction end is altered; a read error may explain this. This sequence joins TRBV27 and TRBJ1-2, with D tentatively TRBD1 (5 bases). Germline CDR1 MNHEY, CDR2 SMNVEV (reference sequence). The CDR3 runs 15 residues. This CDR3 reads CAGSSYRVQGKGYTF. Written as DNA, the CDR3 is TGTGCCGGCAGTTCGTACCGGGTTCAGGGTAAAGGCTACACCTTC.

V is TRBV5-1 and J is TRBJ2-7; weak D call: TRBD1 (6 bases). The CDR3 is 15 amino acids. CDR1 and CDR2 from the germline V gene are SGHRS and YFSETQ. Trimming removed 3 bases from V and 5 bases from J, with 18 bases in between. CDR3 amino acids: CASSSGTQVGHEQYF. The CDR3 DNA reads as TGCGCCAGCAGCTCCGGGACACAGGTTGGACACGAGCAGTACTTC.